Shown below are 10 T cell receptor beta chains from a single sample sequenced in a study of T cell responses to AZD1222 COVID-19 vaccine. Clones were sequenced by immunoSEQ multiplex PCR, and TCRdb holds only the in-frame ones, with some missing. The sample includes around 67,000 clones, roughly 84% seen only once; the top ten take under 8%. This sample comprised peripheral blood, obtained on day 0 of AZD1222 vaccination. All receptors come from an adult in good health.

This rearrangement joins TRBV3-1 (or the pseudogene TRBV3-2) to TRBJ1-6, with D uncertain. CDR1 and CDR2 from the germline V gene are LGHDT and YNNKEL (reference sequence). The CDR3 contains 13 residues. Trimming shortened V by 7 bases and J by 5 bases, and 9 bases separated the two germline ends. CDR3 sequence reads: CASTHLDNSPLHF. DNA for the CDR3: TGTGCCAGCACCCACTTGGATAATTCACCCCTCCACTTT.

The gene calls are TRBV24-1 and TRBJ2-7; D perhaps matches TRBD1 (6 bases). This CDR3 contains 14 residues. Per the germline V gene, CDR1 is KGHDR and CDR2 is SFDVKD. V was trimmed by 9 bases and J by 6 bases, leaving 20 bases between them. CDR3 DNA sequence: TGTGCCACCGCTACGGGACAAAACCCAGGCGAGCAGTACTTC. Protein sequence: CATATGQNPGEQYF.

The genes are TRBV4-1 and TRBJ1-3, with D possibly being TRBD1 (6 bases). Trimming shortened V by 1 base and J by 3 bases, and 16 bases separated the two germline ends. The CDR3 is 17 residues long. Germline V lookup: CDR1 MGHRA, CDR2 YSYEKL. The CDR3: CASSQAPRGNRGNTIYF. DNA for the CDR3: TGCGCCAGCAGCCAAGCCCCCAGGGGCAATCGTGGAAACACCATATATTTT.

The V call is TRBV5-1, the J call TRBJ2-1, with D possibly matching TRBD2 (5 bases). Trimming stripped 0 bases from V and 9 bases from J, with 7 bases between. Germline V gives CDR1 SGHRS, CDR2 YFSETQ. The CDR3 has 12 amino acids. CDR3 sequence: CASSLVRAEQFF. CDR3 in DNA: TGCGCCAGCAGCTTGGTGAGGGCTGAGCAGTTCTTC.

A few counts support this clone. The chain recombines TRBV30 with TRBJ2-2; D is unclear. Germline CDR1 is GTSNPN and CDR2 is SVGIG (reference sequence). Trimming removed 4 bases at V and 6 bases at J, with 15 bases between. The CDR3 consists of 14 residues. The CDR3 nucleotides read TGTGCCTGGAAGAGGCTCCTTATTTCCGGGGAGCTGTTTTTT. It specifies CAWKRLLISGELFF.

This chain links TRBV6-5 with TRBJ2-2, with D uncertain. The V gene's germline CDR1 is MNHEY and CDR2 SVGAGI. This CDR3 contains 15 residues. With 4 bases removed from V and 4 bases from J, the gap between germline ends came to 13 bases. CDR3 sequence (DNA): TGTGCCAGCAGTTTAAGGACGGACGGCACCGGGGAGCTGTTTTTT. It encodes CASSLRTDGTGELFF.

The rearrangement uses TRBV7-9 and TRBJ2-1; D unclear. The CDR3 is 15 residues long. Trimming pared 1 base from V and 2 bases from J, leaving 9 bases between. The germline CDR1 and CDR2 sequences are SEHNR and FQNEAQ (reference sequence). CDR3 sequence: CASSLEGLPYNEQFF. The CDR3 region has the DNA TGTGCCAGCAGCTTAGAAGGTTTACCCTACAATGAGCAGTTCTTC.

CDR3 DNA: TGCGCCAGCAGCCGGACAGGGACTGGGGCCAACGTCCTGACTTTC. This codes for CASSRTGTGANVLTF. The chain combines TRBV4-1 with TRBJ2-6, with 8 bases that match TRBD1. Germline V gene data show CDR1 as MGHRA and CDR2 as YSYEKL. V shed 4 bases and J 2 bases; nucleotides not matched to a gene: 1. CDR3 length: 15 residues.

Regarding this clone: A single base is all that separates this from a far larger clone, so a read error is likely. The chain uses TRBV16 and TRBJ2-1; 8 bases map to TRBD1. V gave up 8 bases and J gave up 2 bases; unmatched junction bases: 11. CDR1 is KGHSY and CDR2 is FQNENV in the germline V gene. The CDR3 spans 16 residues. In DNA, the CDR3 is TGTGCCAGCTGCCCCCCGCCAGGGGGCCCCTACAATGAGCAGTTCTTC. This translates into CASCPPPGGPYNEQFF.

V and J are TRBV19 and TRBJ2-5; 7 bases match TRBD2. Germline CDR1 and CDR2: LNHDA and SQIVND (reference sequence). The V and J ends lost 8 bases and 7 bases, in that order; junction bases with no gene match: 7. This CDR3 contains 12 residues. The CDR3 coding sequence is TGTGCCAGTGGGGCGGGCGGGAGGACCCAGTACTTC. This gives the protein CASGAGGRTQYF.